This T cell receptor (beta chain) comes out of a study of T-cell reconstitution after alpha-beta-depleted transplantation in children. From germline, CDR1 is SEHNR and CDR2 FQNEAQ (reference sequence). The CDR3 totals 11 residues. About this clonotype itself: Its matching antigen is unknown. A much bigger clone sits one base away, suggesting this may be a read error.

Unique molecular identifiers were incorporated during preparation of the TCRbeta library. TCRdb recomputed calls from the PCR reads with MiXCR, one row per CDR3 protein. The table has 400,000 to 450,000 distinct CDR3 sequences, over 40% seen once. General observations from the study: Diversity of TCRbeta at day 60 was high in some patients, arising from surviving recipient T cells and thymic progenitors. A year had passed since transplant, and T-cell counts and diversity by then came mostly from newly produced T cells. It was reported that alpha-beta T cells came from several hundred expanded graft clones (about two months after transplant).

The specimen was PBMCs, collected before TCRalphabeta/CD19-depleted stem cell transplant. This chain links TRBV7-9 with TRBJ2-7; D unresolved. This TCR came from a girl aged 2 to 10 with aplastic anemia, due to receive a stem cell transplant. This CDR3 is CAISYSREQYF. CDR3 nucleotides: TGTGCCATCAGCTACTCAAGGGAGCAGTACTTC.